This is a list of T cell receptor beta chains from one sample in a study of cytomegalovirus exposure and HLA in healthy donors. Generated by immunoSEQ multiplex PCR, the TCRdb table keeps only in-frame clones and is missing some. The sample has some 180,000 clones, 65% to 85% seen once. Sequenced material: PBMCs. These receptors all stem from a woman aged 25 to 45 in good health and CMV-seronegative. Each CDR3 is given with its conserved first and last residue.

V gene: TRBV30
CDR3 protein: CAWSARRGRSPSQANQPQHF

V gene: TRBV7-2
CDR3 protein: CASSLIGPGTQYF

V gene: TRBV6-1
CDR3 protein: CASSEGAGRGTEAFF

V gene: TRBV25-1
CDR3 protein: CASSDRWQGSGGELFF

V gene: TRBV27
CDR3 protein: CASRPPKRRRPHSEQYF

V gene: TRBV4-1
CDR3 protein: CASSQDSGSDQPQHF

V gene: TRBV5-6
CDR3 protein: CASSSPGQPGTLFF

V gene: TRBV29-1
CDR3 protein: CSVDEGAGNTIYF

V gene: TRBV7-9
CDR3 protein: CASSLKSSYNSPLHF

V gene: TRBV19
CDR3 protein: CASSTHRVGDSPLHF

V gene: TRBV4-1
CDR3 protein: CASSRLTWTGTFF

V gene: TRBV19
CDR3 protein: CASSSARELQPQHF

V gene: TRBV7-3
CDR3 protein: CASSIDSSGANVLTF

V gene: TRBV30
CDR3 protein: CAWSVRGSGDNEQFF

V gene: TRBV19
CDR3 protein: CASSTRGQYNEKLFF

V gene: TRBV7-9
CDR3 protein: CASSLPPPRPRGELFF

V gene: TRBV19
CDR3 protein: CASGSGEQYF

V gene: TRBV19
CDR3 protein: CASSMNAGAPGELFF

V gene: TRBV11-2
CDR3 protein: CASSPKRTYGYTF

V gene: TRBV6-5
CDR3 protein: CASSSPTSGNAEQYF

V gene: TRBV7-3
CDR3 protein: CASSLRSRSGYTF

V gene: TRBV5-4
CDR3 protein: CASSLQGVNTGELFF

V gene: TRBV5-1
CDR3 protein: CASSLAPSAQSYEQYF

V gene: TRBV27
CDR3 protein: CASSPGQSYEQYF

V gene: TRBV19
CDR3 protein: CASSLRTGISYEQYF

V gene: TRBV27
CDR3 protein: CASRILGQAPFEQYF

V gene: TRBV7-9
CDR3 protein: CASSFGSSGLATEQFF